What follows are 10 T cell receptor beta chains derived from one specimen sequenced in a study of vaccination and CD4 T cells after COVID-19. Via MiXCR, TCRdb re-called the PCR reads, giving one row per CDR3 protein. Of 25,000 or so distinct CDR3 sequences in the sample, under 60% were seen once. Sample: CD4+ T cells from blood, taken before SARS-CoV-2 vaccination. The receptors derive from a human donor who had recovered from COVID-19.

The V and J genes are TRBV6-1 and TRBJ2-5, with a tentative D call TRBD1 (5 bases). This CDR3 region has 14 residues. Looked up from germline, CDR1 is MNHNS and CDR2 is SASEGT. Trimming shortened V by 4 bases and J by 2 bases, and 11 bases separated the two germline ends. CDR3 bases: TGTGCCAGCAGTGCGGAGACAGCTCAAGAGACCCAGTACTTC. This sequence encodes CASSAETAQETQYF.

The chain couples TRBV20-1 to TRBJ1-2; D may be TRBD1 (6 bases). This CDR3 spans 14 amino acids. Germline CDR1 is DFQATT and CDR2 is SNEGSKA (reference sequence). With 6 bases removed from V and 7 bases from J, the gap between germline ends came to 21 bases. The CDR3 sequence is CSATSMGALGGYTF. The CDR3 nucleotides are TGCAGTGCGACATCGATGGGGGCCCTGGGTGGCTACACCTTC.

The table lists this clonotype with a few counts. The rearrangement links TRBV7-6 to TRBJ2-1; 8 bases match TRBD2. Unmatched junction bases numbered 13, after V lost 3 bases and J lost 0 bases. The germline V gene has CDR1 SGHVS and CDR2 FNYEAQ. The CDR3 extends over 19 amino acids. The CDR3 coding sequence is TGTGCCAGCAGCTTCGGGCTAGCGGGTACCAAAATCTCCTACAATGAGCAGTTCTTC. This translates into CASSFGLAGTKISYNEQFF. The variable domain in full, completed from reference TRBV7-6 and TRBJ2-1, reads GAGVSQSPRYKVTKRGQDVALRCDPISGHVSLYWYRQALGQGPEFLTYFNYEAQQDKSGLPNDRFSAERPEGSISTLTIQRTEQRDSAMYRCASSFGLAGTKISYNEQFFGPGTRLTVL.

With regard to this clonotype: One junction end does not reproduce the germline sequence, and a read error may be involved. J is TRBJ2-7 and V is TRBV6-1; 7 bases align to TRBD2. The J call is doubtful: the DNA matches TRBJ2-5 better. This CDR3 has 16 residues. The germline gives CDR1 MNHNS, CDR2 SASEGT. The CDR3 loop is CASGEDPAGSRGTQYF. CDR3 DNA sequence: TGTGCCAGCGGTGAAGACCCAGCGGGGTCGCGAGGGACCCAGTACTTC.

V gene TRBV21-1 combines with J gene TRBJ2-5. TRBV21-1 is recorded as a pseudogene. The CDR3 is made up of 12 amino acids. CDR3 bases: TGTGCCAGCAGCCAACACAGCAGCGACCAGTACTTC. This encodes CASSQHSSDQYF.

V and J are TRBV7-2 and TRBJ2-7, with D perhaps TRBD1 or TRBD2 (5 bases each). The CDR3 spans 13 residues. V lost 5 bases, J lost 1 base, and 9 bases lay in between. Germline V gives CDR1 SGHTA, CDR2 FQGNSA. This CDR3 is CASSPGRSYEQYF. The CDR3 DNA follows: TGTGCCAGCAGCCCGGGACGGTCCTACGAGCAGTACTTC.

This clonotype was detected only a few times. J is TRBJ1-2 and V is TRBV6-1; unclear D gene. Trimming left V 3 bases short and J 6 bases short, with 11 bases between. Germline V gene lookup returns CDR1 MNHNS and CDR2 SASEGT. This CDR3 region has 13 residues. The CDR3 reads CASSDVGSDGYTF. As DNA, the CDR3 is TGTGCCAGCAGTGACGTCGGATCAGATGGCTACACCTTC.

About this clonotype itself: In this CDR3 the conserved last residue, phenylalanine or tryptophan, is missing, so a read error is likely. The chain employs TRBV20-1 and TRBJ1-2; D unresolved. In germline, CDR1 is DFQATT, CDR2 SNEGSKA (reference sequence). V dropped 3 bases and J dropped 2 bases, with 16 bases sitting between them. This CDR3 has 15 amino acids. The CDR3 here is CSARSLYGRNYGYTL. CDR3 DNA sequence: TGCAGTGCTAGGAGTTTGTACGGCCGGAACTATGGCTACACCCTC.

The chain combines TRBV30 with TRBJ1-5; D gene uncertain. The CDR3 consists of 13 residues. Trimming removed 1 base at V and 1 base at J, with 5 bases between. In germline, CDR1 is GTSNPN, CDR2 SVGIG (reference sequence). The CDR3 sequence: CAWSDRSNQPQHF. CDR3 nucleotide sequence: TGTGCCTGGAGTGACCGGAGCAATCAGCCCCAGCATTTT.

V gene TRBV19 combines with J gene TRBJ1-5; a weak D match, TRBD1 (5 bases). This CDR3 is built from 15 residues. Germline CDR1 is LNHDA and CDR2 is SQIVND (reference sequence). V was pared by 5 bases and J by 3 bases, with 14 bases between. CDR3 amino acids: CASSFRYGTNQPQHF. The CDR3 DNA follows: TGTGCCAGTAGTTTTCGGTACGGGACCAATCAGCCCCAGCATTTT. The complete variable domain, with remaining parts taken from reference TRBV19 and TRBJ1-5, reads DGGITQSPKYLFRKEGQNVTLSCEQNLNHDAMYWYRQDPGQGLRLIYYSQIVNDFQKGDIAEGYSVSREKKESFPLTVTSAQKNPTAFYLCASSFRYGTNQPQHFGDGTRLSIL.